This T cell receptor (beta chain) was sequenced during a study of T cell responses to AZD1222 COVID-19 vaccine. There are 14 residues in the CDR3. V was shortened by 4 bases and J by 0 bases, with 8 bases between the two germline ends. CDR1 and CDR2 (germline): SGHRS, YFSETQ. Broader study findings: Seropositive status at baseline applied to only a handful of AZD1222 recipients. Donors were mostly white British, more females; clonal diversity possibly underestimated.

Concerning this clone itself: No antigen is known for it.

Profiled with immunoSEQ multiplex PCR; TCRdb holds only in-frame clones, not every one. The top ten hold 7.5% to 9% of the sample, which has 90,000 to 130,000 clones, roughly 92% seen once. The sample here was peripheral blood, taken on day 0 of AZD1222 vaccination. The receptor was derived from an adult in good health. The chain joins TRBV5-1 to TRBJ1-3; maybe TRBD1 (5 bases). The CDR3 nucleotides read TGCGCCAGCAGCCCGGGACTCTCTGGAAACACCATATATTTT. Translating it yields CASSPGLSGNTIYF.